Shown below are 2 T cell receptor beta chains from a single sample sequenced in a study of lymphopenia after photon versus proton radiotherapy. Data came from immunoSEQ multiplex PCR; TCRdb stores just in-frame clones and leaves some out. The sample holds more than 20,000 clones, 84% seen once. The sample consisted of peripheral blood, taken from a patient treated with photon-based radiotherapy. The receptors derive from a middle-aged man with gastric cancer.

The chain combines TRBV6-1 with TRBJ1-2; 10 bases align to TRBD1. Germline CDR1 MNHNS, CDR2 SASEGT. The ends lost 5 bases at V and 4 bases at J; junction bases unmatched: 7. This CDR3 has 15 residues. CDR3 bases: TGTGCCAGCAGTTCCTGGGACAGGGGAGGCTATGGCTACACCTTC. Amino acids: CASSSWDRGGYGYTF.

This clone occurred a few times. The chain links TRBV19 to TRBJ2-5, with 7 bases lining up with TRBD1. V trimming: 7 bases; J trimming: 4 bases; junction bases outside the gene matches: 9. Germline V gene data show CDR1 as LNHDA and CDR2 as SQIVND (reference sequence). This CDR3 has 14 amino acids. This CDR3 is CASNPQGVPETQYF. For the CDR3, the DNA is TGTGCCAGTAACCCTCAGGGGGTCCCAGAGACCCAGTACTTC. The full variable domain, with the rest looked up from reference TRBV19 and TRBJ2-5, is DGGITQSPKYLFRKEGQNVTLSCEQNLNHDAMYWYRQDPGQGLRLIYYSQIVNDFQKGDIAEGYSVSREKKESFPLTVTSAQKNPTAFYLCASNPQGVPETQYFGPGTRLLVL.